The 23 T cell receptor beta chains presented below share a single source sample, sequenced in a study of cytomegalovirus exposure and HLA in healthy donors. PCR employed 60 Vbeta and 13 Jbeta primers. Clones were sequenced by immunoSEQ multiplex PCR, and TCRdb holds only the in-frame ones, with some missing. The sample has 150,000 to 200,000 clones; approximately 80% are singletons. Sequencing was done on a sample of PBMCs. The receptors here all came from a man aged 25-45 years in good health and CMV-seronegative.

This clone was seen a few times. The chain has TRBV28 and TRBJ2-7, with 7 bases lining up with TRBD1. The germline V gene has CDR1 MDHEN and CDR2 SYDVKM. The length of the CDR3 is 14 residues. J lost 5 bases, V lost 6 bases, and 10 bases had no gene match. CDR3 sequence reads: CASSSRGFMNEQYF. DNA for the CDR3: TGTGCCAGCAGCTCCAGGGGGTTCATGAACGAGCAGTACTTC.

This clone was detected only once. The chain joins TRBV9 to TRBJ2-7; a weak D match, TRBD2 (6 bases). CDR3 length equals 13 residues. Germline V gene lookup returns CDR1 SGDLS and CDR2 YYNGEE. The ends were cut back, 3 bases at V and 9 bases at J, with 16 bases in the middle. CDR3 in DNA: TGTGCCAGCAGCGGATCCCGGGACTCGGGGCAGTACTTC. Protein: CASSGSRDSGQYF.

The chain carries TRBV7-6 and TRBJ2-2, with a tentative D call TRBD1 (6 bases). Between the trimmed V and J ends, which lost 4 bases and 4 bases, there was a span of 10 bases. The CDR3 runs 14 residues. The germline V gene has CDR1 SGHVS and CDR2 FNYEAQ. The CDR3 here is CASSSGDLTGELFF. DNA for the CDR3: TGTGCCAGCAGCTCAGGGGACCTCACCGGGGAGCTGTTTTTT.

The chain employs TRBV4-3 and TRBJ1-2; D unclear. V lost 3 bases, J lost 5 bases, and 16 bases lay in between. This CDR3 has 15 amino acids. Germline values: CDR1 LGHNA, CDR2 YSLEER. CDR3 sequence: CASSQSAPPGYGYTF. The CDR3 DNA reads TGCGCCAGCAGCCAGTCCGCTCCGCCGGGGTATGGCTACACCTTC.

This rearrangement joins TRBV28 to TRBJ2-1, with TRBD1 matching over 10 bases. Germline V gene data show CDR1 as MDHEN and CDR2 as SYDVKM. V was pared by 2 bases and J by 6 bases, with 4 bases of the junction left unmatched. The length of the CDR3 is 15 residues. CDR3: CASSLMDRGSNEQFF. The DNA for the CDR3 is TGTGCCAGCAGTTTAATGGACAGGGGGTCCAATGAGCAGTTCTTC.

This rearrangement joins TRBV28 to TRBJ1-5; D call uncertain. The V end lost 9 bases, the J end lost 2 bases, and 11 bases lay between the germline ends. The germline V gene has CDR1 MDHEN and CDR2 SYDVKM. The CDR3 is 13 residues long. The CDR3 sequence is CASSYLGNQPQHF. In DNA form, the CDR3 reads TGTGCCAGTTCCTACTTGGGCAATCAGCCCCAGCATTTT.

The chain carries TRBV29-1 and TRBJ1-1; D is ambiguous. Germline CDR1 is SQVTM and CDR2 is ANQGSEA. Trimming removed 4 bases at V and 4 bases at J, with 13 bases between. This CDR3 comprises 13 residues. The CDR3 DNA sequence: TGCAGCGTTGCCGGACCTCGGGGCACTGAAGCTTTCTTT. This translates into CSVAGPRGTEAFF. Variable domain in full (rest from reference TRBV29-1 and TRBJ1-1): SAVISQKPSRDICQRGTSLTIQCQVDSQVTMMFWYRQQPGQSLTLIATANQGSEATYESGFVIDKFPISRPNLTFSTLTVSNMSPEDSSIYLCSVAGPRGTEAFFGQGTRLTVV.

Regarding this clone: Different DNA sequences within this sample yield the same CDR3. The chain carries TRBV13 and TRBJ2-7, with 8 bases fitting TRBD2. V lost 5 bases, J lost 4 bases, and 10 bases stayed unmatched. CDR3 length: 15 amino acids. Germline V gene data show CDR1 as PRHDT and CDR2 as FYEKMQ (reference sequence). The CDR3 DNA sequence: TGTGCCAGCAGCCCGACCGGGGGGGGTAAGTACGAGCAGTACTTC. Translated, it gives CASSPTGGGKYEQYF.

This clone occurred a few times. The chain employs TRBV6-5 and TRBJ2-6, with D possibly being TRBD2 (5 bases). CDR1 and CDR2 (germline): MNHEY, SVGAGI. The CDR3 extends over 13 amino acids. Trimming removed 9 bases at V and 0 bases at J, with 6 bases between. Here the CDR3 DNA reads TGTGCCAGTAGCGCCTCTGGGGCCAACGTCCTGACTTTC. It translates to CASSASGANVLTF.

The chain is built from TRBV19 and TRBJ1-1; perhaps TRBD1 as D (5 bases). CDR1 is LNHDA and CDR2 is SQIVND in the germline V gene (reference sequence). This CDR3 region has 13 residues. Between the trimmed V and J ends, which lost 0 bases and 10 bases, there was a span of 12 bases. Written as DNA, the CDR3 is TGTGCCAGTAGTATAGATGGGCGGACAACAGCTTTCTTT. Translating gives CASSIDGRTTAFF.

This sequence joins TRBV21-1 and TRBJ1-5; the D segment call TRBD1 is taken from the table without a DNA check. TRBV21-1 is flagged as a pseudogene. The length of the CDR3 is 15 residues. DNA for the CDR3: TGTGCCAGCAGCAAAGAGAAACAGGGCCATCAGCCCCAGCATTTT. Translating gives CASSKEKQGHQPQHF.

The V gene is TRBV30, the J gene TRBJ2-2, with D perhaps matching TRBD2 (6 bases). Trimming took off 0 bases at V and 6 bases at J, with 17 bases between the two ends. The CDR3 runs to 16 residues. CDR1 and CDR2 from the germline V gene are GTSNPN and SVGIG (reference sequence). CDR3 loop: CAWSVLGLALSGELFF. The CDR3 nucleotides read TGTGCCTGGAGTGTACTTGGGCTAGCGCTTTCCGGGGAGCTGTTTTTT.

The chain has TRBV28 and TRBJ2-7; D call uncertain. The ends were cut back, 7 bases at V and 6 bases at J, with 16 bases in the middle. Germline V gene lookup returns CDR1 MDHEN and CDR2 SYDVKM. CDR3 length: 13 amino acids. This chain's CDR3 is CASMVGPPGEQYF. In nucleotides, the CDR3 is TGTGCCAGCATGGTGGGCCCTCCCGGCGAGCAGTACTTC. The full variable domain, with the rest looked up from reference TRBV28 and TRBJ2-7, is DVKVTQSSRYLVKRTGEKVFLECVQDMDHENMFWYRQDPGLGLRLIYFSYDVKMKEKGDIPEGYSVSREKKERFSLILESASTNQTSMYLCASMVGPPGEQYFGPGTRLTVT.

This clone appeared a few times. This chain links TRBV6-6 with TRBJ1-4; the D is unclear. The CDR3 has 14 amino acids. Germline CDR1 reads MNHNY; CDR2 reads SVGAGI (reference sequence). Deletions cut 7 bases from V and 0 bases from J, with 9 bases between. Here the CDR3 reads CASMSLATNEKLFF. CDR3 in DNA: TGTGCCAGCATGAGCCTTGCAACTAATGAAAAACTGTTTTTT.

This clone has a handful of counts. This chain connects TRBV7-9 to TRBJ2-7; 15 bases are a match to TRBD2. Trimming removed 5 bases from V and 6 bases from J; junction bases left unmatched: 5. CDR1 is SEHNR, CDR2 FQNEAQ, per germline (reference sequence). This CDR3 spans 15 amino acids. The CDR3 reads CASSPGTSGRLEQYF. The CDR3 DNA is TGTGCCAGCAGCCCCGGGACTAGCGGGAGGCTCGAGCAGTACTTC.

The gene calls are TRBV13 and TRBJ1-2; D gene ambiguous. Germline V gene sequence: CDR1 PRHDT, CDR2 FYEKMQ (reference sequence). V was trimmed by 5 bases and J by 0 bases, leaving 13 bases between them. CDR3 length: 15 residues. CDR3 amino acids: CASSPYLGSNYGYTF. The CDR3 DNA reads TGTGCCAGCAGCCCATATCTCGGTTCTAACTATGGCTACACCTTC.

The rearrangement links TRBV27 to TRBJ2-1; 10 nucleotides agree with TRBD1. This CDR3 contains 16 residues. V lost 5 bases and J lost 4; bases outside the gene matches: 8. Germline CDR1 reads MNHEY; CDR2 reads SMNVEV (reference sequence). In DNA form, the CDR3 reads TGTGCCAGCAGTCTCTCCGGGACAGGGGAGTACAATGAGCAGTTCTTC. This encodes CASSLSGTGEYNEQFF.

This clone came up once. The CDR3 does not close with the conserved phenylalanine or tryptophan, likely indicating a read error. The chain combines TRBV4-3 with TRBJ1-1, with no clear D. The CDR3 loop spans 15 amino acids. V was shortened by 4 bases and J by 0 bases, with 12 bases between the two germline ends. Germline V CDR1 and CDR2: LGHNA, YSLEER. CDR3 bases: TGCGCCAGCAGCCCGCGGGGTGTGATGAACACTGAAGCTTTCCTT. Residues: CASSPRGVMNTEAFL.

This clone was counted only a few times. The chain recombines TRBV5-6 with TRBJ1-3; D is possibly TRBD1 (6 bases). The V gene lost 6 bases and the J gene lost 2 bases, with 15 bases spanning the gap. CDR1 and CDR2 (germline): SGHDT, YYEEEE. The CDR3 has 15 amino acids. The CDR3 bases are TGTGCCAGCAACCCGACAGGTCTCCCTGGAAACACCATATATTTT. Its protein is CASNPTGLPGNTIYF.

This clone was recorded once. V is TRBV27 and J is TRBJ2-5; possible D gene TRBD1, 6 bases. The tail of the sequence fits TRBJ2-7 better, so the J call may be wrong. CDR1 MNHEY and CDR2 SMNVEV come from the germline V gene (reference sequence). The CDR3 is 17 amino acids. The CDR3 nucleotides are TGTGCCAGCAGTACTCCCGCACCAGACAGGCCGGGCTACGAGCAGTACTTC. It yields the protein CASSTPAPDRPGYEQYF.

This clone was detected once. The chain combines TRBV5-4 with TRBJ2-5; possible D gene TRBD2, 6 bases. The DNA end favors TRBJ2-7, so the J call may be wrong. The CDR3 has 14 residues. CDR1 is SGHNT and CDR2 is YYREEE in the germline V gene (reference sequence). DNA for the CDR3: TGTGCCAGCTCTACGGGGGATGACTCCTACGAGCAGTACTTC. As protein: CASSTGDDSYEQYF.

This chain joins TRBV13 and TRBJ1-5; D is unclear. CDR3 length: 15 residues. CDR1 is PRHDT, CDR2 FYEKMQ, per germline (reference sequence). V lost 0 bases and J 0 bases, leaving 6 bases between the germline ends. CDR3 sequence: CASSLGQYSNQPQHF. CDR3 coding DNA: TGTGCCAGCAGCTTAGGACAGTATAGCAATCAGCCCCAGCATTTT.

CDR3 residues: CASSLRPGGDTQYF. The CDR3 bases are TGTGCCAGCAGTTTACGCCCGGGGGGAGATACGCAGTATTTT. This rearrangement joins TRBV27 to TRBJ2-3; TRBD2 aligns across 7 bases. After removal of 2 bases from V and 5 bases from J, the junction contained 4 bases not matched to a gene. This CDR3 is built from 14 residues. Germline-derived CDR1 and CDR2 are MNHEY and SMNVEV (reference sequence).